A selection of T cell receptor beta chains follows, all from one sample in a study of T-cell memory formation after mild COVID-19. Each CDR3 protein is one row after TCRdb ran MiXCR on the 5' RACE reads. The sample has 250,000 to 300,000 distinct CDR3 sequences; 15% to 20% are singletons. The sample was PBMCs or a T cell subset sorted from them (not recorded which). These TCRs come from a man aged 18-30 years who had mild COVID-19 (a few samples of this study predate the infection). Cell type and time point are not known. Both conserved end residues are part of each CDR3.

j_call	v_call	cdr3_aa
TRBJ2-3	TRBV7-6	CASSLVGGVGTDTQYF
TRBJ2-3	TRBV18	CASSPGSGRTDTQYF
TRBJ2-1	TRBV5-6	CASSTPRDYSYNEQFF
TRBJ1-3	TRBV28	CASRSGQGDTIYF
TRBJ2-7	TRBV18	CASSPQTGYYEQYF
TRBJ2-1	TRBV7-3	CASSPTPGLTYNEQFF
TRBJ1-5	TRBV9	CASSVEGGRNQPQHF
TRBJ2-3	TRBV5-1	CASSLPTPRVTPFTDTQYF
TRBJ1-3	TRBV9	CASSGNPGRANTIYF
TRBJ2-7	TRBV7-9	CASSSIYPTGESSF
TRBJ2-2	TRBV7-2	CASSWTSGGLAGELFF
TRBJ1-6	TRBV5-5	CASSLYSSGTGVSPLHF
TRBJ2-2	TRBV10-3	CAIRIDSSGTGELFF
TRBJ2-4	TRBV11-1	CASSLEDSRTGRGAIQYF
TRBJ1-2	TRBV6-5	CASSYSINRGPDGYTF
TRBJ1-1	TRBV10-2	CASSDYGTPRGTEAFF
TRBJ1-4	TRBV12-3/TRBV12-4	CASSSPAGGEKLFF
TRBJ2-2	TRBV7-9	CASSPEGRQGELFF
TRBJ1-3	TRBV20-1	CSARDRRQGARSIYF
TRBJ1-1	TRBV30	CAWSPLYNTEAFF
TRBJ1-1	TRBV7-8	CASRERPRGNTEAFF
TRBJ1-3	TRBV30	CAWSVDGNTIYF
TRBJ2-2	TRBV12-3/TRBV12-4	CASNLGTGGIRGELFF
TRBJ2-3	TRBV7-2	CASSLGISTDTQYF
TRBJ1-2	TRBV6-1	CASQKEKGAPGYGYTF
TRBJ2-1	TRBV29-1	CSVWLGSSYNEQFF
TRBJ2-7	TRBV19	CASSPTGTGLEQYF
TRBJ1-2	TRBV10-3	CAISPQQGNGYTF
TRBJ2-7	TRBV29-1	CSVSALAPLYEQYF
TRBJ2-5	TRBV4-3	CASSQIGEGVETQYF
TRBJ2-3	TRBV7-3	CASSFTGTDTQYF
TRBJ1-1	TRBV6-6	CASSFDRPGTEAFF
TRBJ2-7	TRBV30	CAWSGGGSSYEQYF
TRBJ1-4	TRBV4-2	CASSQGGENNEKLFF
TRBJ1-1	TRBV28	CASSSGWSTEAFF
TRBJ2-7	TRBV5-6	CASSSPIDGNSYEQYF
TRBJ1-5	TRBV19	CASSILGNQPQHF
TRBJ2-5	TRBV2	CASSRSVWTQYF
TRBJ2-1	TRBV7-9	CASSEPLGYNEQFF
TRBJ2-3	TRBV7-9	CASSLVLAGAGTDTQYF